The 25 T cell receptor beta chains given below trace back to one sample, sequenced in a study of shared clonotypes between healthy human individuals. Profiling relied on immunoSEQ multiplex PCR, and the TCRdb table lists in-frame clones only, not all of them. The table includes approximately 1.5 million clones, around 98.5% detected once. Sequences were obtained from naive CD4+ T cells sorted from blood. Stated subset: CD45RA+ positively selected. Receptors were obtained from a man aged 25-45 years in good health.

In DNA, the CDR3 is TGTGCCAGCAGCTTAGATGGGGCAGTAAATCAGCCCCAGCATTTT. Translated, it gives CASSLDGAVNQPQHF. The rearrangement links TRBV11-3 to TRBJ1-5, with a weak D call TRBD1 (5 bases). V lost 0 bases, J lost 4 bases, and 10 bases lay in between. The CDR3 spans 15 residues. CDR1 and CDR2 from the germline V gene are SGHNT and YENEEA.

The CDR3 DNA is TGTGCCAGTTCCCTAGCGGGTGCTAGCACAGATACGCAGTATTTT. Translation: CASSLAGASTDTQYF. This chain links TRBV11-3 with TRBJ2-3; 8 bases fit TRBD2. Unmatched junction bases numbered 8, after V lost 9 bases and J lost 0 bases. Germline CDR1 SGHNT, CDR2 YENEEA. The CDR3 has 15 residues.

This clone was seen a single time. V gene TRBV27 combines with J gene TRBJ2-7, with D perhaps TRBD2 (7 bases). Germline V gene sequence: CDR1 MNHEY, CDR2 SMNVEV (reference sequence). The CDR3 has 16 amino acids. V gave up 2 bases and J gave up 4 bases, with 18 bases separating them. The CDR3 DNA is TGTGCCAGCAGTTTAAGGGGCGGGGGCAGGGGATACGAGCAGTACTTC. This encodes CASSLRGGGRGYEQYF.

Regarding this clone: Other DNA sequences in this specimen translate into the identical CDR3. The chain combines TRBV11-3 with TRBJ2-7; D not certain. V was shortened by 2 bases and J by 5 bases, with 10 bases between the two germline ends. The germline CDR1 and CDR2 sequences are SGHNT and YENEEA. The CDR3 is 13 amino acids. Here the CDR3 reads CASSLSRVDEQYF. DNA for the CDR3: TGTGCCAGCAGCTTAAGTAGGGTCGACGAGCAGTACTTC.

A note on this clone: Other DNA variants within this sample encode the same CDR3. V and J are TRBV7-2 and TRBJ2-7, with a possible D match to TRBD2 (7 bases). The CDR3 has 14 amino acids. Germline assignment: CDR1 SGHTA and CDR2 FQGNSA. The germline V and J ends were trimmed by 4 bases and 4 bases, with 14 bases remaining between them. The CDR3 DNA reads TGTGCCAGCAGCTCCCAGGGAGGGGGGTACGAGCAGTACTTC. Its translation is CASSSQGGGYEQYF.

This clone was seen once. The chain links TRBV7-1 to TRBJ2-7; D gene uncertain. TRBV7-1 is treated as an ORF (open reading frame) with a function not yet certain. Trimming left V 5 bases short and J 6 bases short, with 17 bases between. There are 14 residues in the CDR3. The CDR3 nucleotides read TGTGCCAGCAGCCAAGATGGCACGGCCTCCGAGCAGTACTTC. This encodes CASSQDGTASEQYF.

The rearrangement uses TRBV15 and TRBJ1-4; TRBD1 matches 9 bases. The CDR3 consists of 16 residues. V shed 1 base, J shed 6 bases, and the junction held 6 bases outside the gene matches. Germline V gene sequence: CDR1 LNHNV, CDR2 YYDKDF (reference sequence). The CDR3 DNA is TGTGCCACCAGCAGAGTTTCCGGGACAGGGTATGAAAAACTGTTTTTT. Translation gives CATSRVSGTGYEKLFF.

The chain combines TRBV7-6 with TRBJ1-5; the D is unclear. The CDR3 is 15 residues long. Germline-derived CDR1 and CDR2 are SGHVS and FNYEAQ. The V end lost 5 bases, the J end lost 4 bases, and 15 bases lay between the germline ends. The CDR3 here is CASSPREGRNQPQHF. The CDR3 DNA sequence: TGTGCCAGCAGCCCCCGCGAAGGCCGGAATCAGCCCCAGCATTTT.

As concerns this clone: Other DNA sequences from this sample encode an identical CDR3 as well. The chain combines TRBV4-3 with TRBJ2-7; 10 bases are a match to TRBD1. V lost 2 bases, J lost 4 bases, and 2 bases stayed unmatched. The germline V gene has CDR1 LGHNA and CDR2 YSLEER. This CDR3 is 14 amino acids long. The CDR3 DNA sequence: TGCGCCAGCAGCCAACGACAGGGGGCTTACGAGCAGTACTTC. This gives the protein CASSQRQGAYEQYF.

The chain combines TRBV6-5 with TRBJ2-3; no firm D call. V was cut by 6 bases and J by 7 bases, with 14 bases left in between. CDR1 is MNHEY, CDR2 SVGAGI, per germline. The length of the CDR3 is 13 residues. CDR3 sequence: CASSLTLGNTQYF. CDR3 DNA: TGTGCCAGCAGCCTAACCCTAGGAAATACGCAGTATTTT.

This clone has just one count. The rearrangement joins TRBV6-1 to TRBJ2-2, with D maybe TRBD1 (6 bases). CDR1 and CDR2 (germline): MNHNS, SASEGT. The CDR3 extends over 16 amino acids. Trimming removed 3 bases from V and 5 bases from J, with 16 bases in between. Here the CDR3 DNA reads TGTGCCAGCAGTGAGACACTCCCCGGACAGACCGGGGAGCTGTTTTTT. Translated: CASSETLPGQTGELFF.

This rearrangement joins TRBV11-2 to TRBJ2-5; no reliable D call. CDR1 is SGHAT and CDR2 is FQNNGV in the germline V gene. The CDR3 has 13 residues. V gave up 1 base and J gave up 9 bases, with 12 bases separating them. The CDR3, as DNA: TGTGCCAGCAGCTTAGGCTGGAGCCCAGCCCAGTACTTC. Amino acid sequence: CASSLGWSPAQYF.

This clone was recorded once. The chain has TRBV19 and TRBJ2-2; 7 bases map to TRBD1. The CDR3 is 14 amino acids. Germline trimming cut 3 bases from V and 5 bases from J; bases unmatched to any gene: 3. Germline CDR1 is LNHDA and CDR2 is SQIVND (reference sequence). This chain's CDR3 is CASSMGTATGELFF. The DNA for the CDR3 is TGTGCCAGTAGTATGGGGACAGCTACCGGGGAGCTGTTTTTT.

The chain couples TRBV5-1 to TRBJ2-1; the match to TRBD2 covers 11 bases. CDR1 and CDR2 (germline): SGHRS, YFSETQ. With 4 bases clipped from V and 5 bases from J, the junction kept 5 bases outside the gene matches. This CDR3 contains 15 residues. CDR3 DNA: TGCGCCAGCAGCCCGGGACTAGCGGCTAACAATGAGCAGTTCTTC. This translates into CASSPGLAANNEQFF.

The chain recombines TRBV10-2 with TRBJ2-5; a possible D gene is TRBD2 (5 bases). The CDR3 runs to 16 residues. Trimming shortened V by 2 bases and J by 3 bases, and 16 bases separated the two germline ends. Germline loops: CDR1 WSHSY, CDR2 SAAADI. CDR3 in DNA: TGCGCCAGCAGTGAGGATATGAGCGGAAACGAAGAGACCCAGTACTTC. Translated: CASSEDMSGNEETQYF.

The rearrangement uses TRBV27 and TRBJ2-3; 7 bases agree with TRBD2. V gave up 6 bases and J gave up 6 bases; unmatched junction bases: 12. Germline V gene data show CDR1 as MNHEY and CDR2 as SMNVEV (reference sequence). The CDR3 is 15 residues long. Here the CDR3 reads CASRRLLAEADTQYF. CDR3 DNA: TGTGCCAGCAGACGATTGCTAGCGGAAGCCGATACGCAGTATTTT.

CDR3 nucleotide sequence: TGTGCCAGCAGCCAGGGGACACTTGCAACTAATGAAAAACTGTTTTTT. Its translation: CASSQGTLATNEKLFF. The V gene is TRBV4-2, the J gene TRBJ1-4, with D maybe TRBD1 (6 bases). CDR1 and CDR2 (germline): LGHNA, YNFKEQ. CDR3 size: 16 residues. V was pared by 3 bases and J by 0 bases, with 11 bases between.

V gene TRBV28 combines with J gene TRBJ1-2; 7 nucleotides line up with TRBD1. V dropped 6 bases and J dropped 5; count of bases not matched to a gene: 9. Germline V gene lookup returns CDR1 MDHEN and CDR2 SYDVKM. This CDR3 has 14 residues. The CDR3 DNA sequence: TGTGCCAGCAGCCGACAGGGCAAGGGATATGGCTACACCTTC. This codes for CASSRQGKGYGYTF.

This clone was counted a single time. The J gene is TRBJ1-2, the V gene TRBV27, with a tentative D call TRBD1 (6 bases). Trimming left V 0 bases short and J 0 bases short, with 17 bases between. The CDR3 is 18 residues long. Germline V gives CDR1 MNHEY, CDR2 SMNVEV (reference sequence). This CDR3 is CASSLSARGSSANYGYTF. CDR3 nucleotides: TGTGCCAGCAGTTTATCGGCCAGGGGCTCCTCAGCTAACTATGGCTACACCTTC.

The J gene is TRBJ2-1, the V gene TRBV18, with 8 bases lining up with TRBD1. J was trimmed by 0 bases and V by 3 bases; bases with no gene match: 7. Germline V lookup: CDR1 KGHSH, CDR2 LQKENI. CDR3 length: 17 amino acids. The CDR3 region has the DNA TGTGCCAGCTCACCGCGGACAGGGACGAGCTCCTACAATGAGCAGTTCTTC. Its translation is CASSPRTGTSSYNEQFF.

The count of this clone is one. The V call is TRBV29-1, the J call TRBJ2-7; D possibly uses TRBD1 or TRBD2 (5 bases each). Per germline, CDR1 SQVTM and CDR2 ANQGSEA. The CDR3 has 12 residues. V was cut by 4 bases and J by 2 bases, with 9 bases left in between. The CDR3 here is CSVGDGTYEQYF. CDR3 bases: TGCAGCGTTGGGGACGGAACCTACGAGCAGTACTTC.

The table lists this clone with a count of one. The chain joins TRBV7-3 to TRBJ2-3, with 7 bases that match TRBD2. Trimming removed 1 base from V and 6 bases from J; junction bases left unmatched: 10. Germline V lookup: CDR1 SGHTA, CDR2 FQGTGA. This CDR3 is 16 amino acids long. For the CDR3, the DNA is TGTGCCAGCAGCTTAAGCAGCGGGGTACCTGGGGATACGCAGTATTTT. Protein: CASSLSSGVPGDTQYF. Combining the CDR3 with reference TRBV7-3 and TRBJ2-3 gives the whole variable domain GAGVSQTPSNKVTEKGKYVELRCDPISGHTALYWYRQSLGQGPEFLIYFQGTGAADDSGLPNDRFFAVRPEGSVSTLKIQRTERGDSAVYLCASSLSSGVPGDTQYFGPGTRLTVL.

V usage is TRBV11-2 and J usage is TRBJ2-1; TRBD1 matches at 9 bases. The CDR3 consists of 16 residues. CDR1 is SGHAT and CDR2 is FQNNGV in the germline V gene. V shed 5 bases and J 6 bases; nucleotides not matched to a gene: 11. The CDR3 DNA sequence: TGTGCCAGCAGCCCCTATCCGGGACAGGGTTCCAATGAGCAGTTCTTC. It is translated as CASSPYPGQGSNEQFF.

This clone has a single count. The rearrangement joins TRBV5-1 to TRBJ1-2; unclear D gene. CDR3 length: 12 residues. Germline lookup yields CDR1 SGHRS and CDR2 YFSETQ. V lost 0 bases and J 5 bases, leaving 5 bases between the germline ends. For the CDR3, the DNA is TGCGCCAGCAGCTTGGTAGGGTATGGCTACACCTTC. This gives the protein CASSLVGYGYTF.

As for this clone: One junction end does not reproduce the germline sequence, and a read error may be involved. The rearrangement links TRBV25-1 to TRBJ2-1, with 10 bases matching TRBD2. CDR1 is MGHDK and CDR2 is SYGVNS in the germline V gene. This CDR3 spans 15 amino acids. The CDR3 sequence: CASTEVAGGYNEQFF. The CDR3 nucleotides read TGTGCCAGCACTGAAGTAGCGGGAGGCTACAATGAGCAGTTCTTC.